Shown below are 25 T cell receptor beta chains from a single sample sequenced in a study of cytomegalovirus exposure and HLA in healthy donors. Amplification used 60 Vbeta primers and 13 Jbeta primers. Generated by immunoSEQ multiplex PCR, the TCRdb table keeps only in-frame clones and is missing some. The sample gives under 40,000 clones, roughly nine tenths of which show up once; roughly 2.7% is in the top ten. The sample consisted of PBMCs. Every receptor here comes from a woman aged 18-35 years in good health and CMV-seronegative.

The chain uses TRBV19 and TRBJ2-6; D is possibly TRBD1 (5 bases). V lost 7 bases and J 2 bases, leaving 36 bases between the germline ends. The CDR3 length is 23 residues. Germline lookup yields CDR1 LNHDA and CDR2 SQIVND (reference sequence). CDR3 coding DNA: TGTGCCAGTAAGAAGGGGTTGTACATTTCGGAGAAAAACCTGGTACCTGGGGCCAACGTCCTGACTTTC. It translates to CASKKGLYISEKNLVPGANVLTF.

The rearrangement uses TRBV6-1 and TRBJ1-2; no clear D. In germline, CDR1 is MNHNS, CDR2 SASEGT. With 2 bases removed from V and 4 bases from J, the gap between germline ends came to 8 bases. There are 13 residues in the CDR3. The CDR3 coding sequence is TGTGCCAGCAGTGAAACGCCGGGCTATGGCTACACCTTC. As protein: CASSETPGYGYTF.

The chain joins TRBV5-4 to TRBJ1-2; TRBD1 agrees at 7 bases. This CDR3 is 15 amino acids long. V trimming: 4 bases; J trimming: 8 bases; junction bases outside the gene matches: 14. CDR1 is SGHNT, CDR2 YYREEE, per germline (reference sequence). In DNA, the CDR3 is TGTGCCAGCAGCGGCGGACCGGGACAGACTTCGGGCTACACCTTC. Translation: CASSGGPGQTSGYTF.

The chain uses TRBV13 and TRBJ2-5; 9 bases match TRBD2. The CDR3 is made up of 16 amino acids. Unmatched junction bases numbered 10, after V lost 4 bases and J lost 4 bases. CDR1 and CDR2 (germline): PRHDT, FYEKMQ (reference sequence). CDR3 DNA: TGTGCCAGCAGCTCCGCCCTAGCGGGATTGGGAGAGACCCAGTACTTC. This translates into CASSSALAGLGETQYF.

The chain combines TRBV27 with TRBJ2-1; TRBD2 might be the D (6 bases). This CDR3 has 15 residues. Germline lookup yields CDR1 MNHEY and CDR2 SMNVEV (reference sequence). V lost 7 bases to trimming and J lost 9 bases, with 22 bases between them. CDR3 in amino acids: CASTPTRESHFEQFF. CDR3 in DNA: TGTGCCAGCACCCCGACTAGAGAAAGTCATTTTGAGCAGTTCTTC.

The CDR3 coding sequence is TGTGCCAGCAGCGTACTAGCGGCAGACTCCTACGAGCAGTACTTC. It codes for CASSVLAADSYEQYF. V and J are TRBV11-2 and TRBJ2-5; TRBD2 matches 8 bases. The DNA end is a closer match to TRBJ2-7, so the J assignment may be wrong. This CDR3 region has 15 residues. Germline CDR1 reads SGHAT; CDR2 reads FQNNGV.

This clone was observed a few times. The chain employs TRBV4-2 and TRBJ2-1; TRBD2 matches 7 bases. With 0 bases clipped from V and 3 bases from J, the junction kept 5 bases outside the gene matches. Germline CDR1 reads LGHNA; CDR2 reads YNFKEQ. The CDR3 spans 16 residues. Here the CDR3 reads CASSQDAASGYNEQFF. DNA for the CDR3: TGTGCCAGCAGCCAAGATGCGGCTAGCGGCTACAATGAGCAGTTCTTC.

The CDR3, as DNA: TGCGCCAGCGGGACCGGGACTAGCGATGTTACCTACGAGCAGTACTTC. Protein: CASGTGTSDVTYEQYF. The gene calls are TRBV5-1 and TRBJ2-7, with 10 bases lining up with TRBD2. The CDR3 consists of 16 residues. The germline gives CDR1 SGHRS, CDR2 YFSETQ. With 7 bases clipped from V and 2 bases from J, the junction kept 12 bases outside the gene matches.

The chain links TRBV7-3 to TRBJ1-2; 11 positions match TRBD1. Germline V CDR1 and CDR2: SGHTA, FQGTGA. The CDR3 spans 13 residues. V shed 5 bases and J 8 bases; nucleotides not matched to a gene: 4. DNA of the CDR3: TGTGCCAGCAGCCGCGGACAGGGGGCGGGCTACACCTTC. It specifies CASSRGQGAGYTF.

The rearrangement uses TRBV5-8 and TRBJ2-1; tentative D call: TRBD2 (5 bases). V was pared by 6 bases and J by 4 bases, with 14 bases between. Germline V CDR1 and CDR2: SGHTS, YDEGEE. The CDR3 consists of 14 residues. The CDR3 region has the DNA TGTGCCAGCACCCCACGAGGGCTTTACAATGAGCAGTTCTTC. As protein: CASTPRGLYNEQFF.

This clone was recorded once. CDR3 residues: CASTLTSGMMGYEQYF. In nucleotides, the CDR3 is TGTGCCAGCACCCTGACTAGCGGGATGATGGGGTACGAGCAGTACTTC. This sequence joins TRBV2 and TRBJ2-7; 11 bases are a match to TRBD2. CDR3 length: 16 amino acids. Trimming removed 7 bases from V and 4 bases from J; junction bases left unmatched: 12. Per germline, CDR1 SNHLY and CDR2 FYNNEI.

The chain carries TRBV11-2 and TRBJ2-7, with TRBD2 identical over 7 bases. Germline trimming cut 5 bases from V and 7 bases from J; bases unmatched to any gene: 8. CDR3 size: 13 residues. The germline gives CDR1 SGHAT, CDR2 FQNNGV. CDR3 DNA sequence: TGTGCCAGCAGCGCGGGGGACGCAGGGGAGCAGTACTTC. Amino acids: CASSAGDAGEQYF.

The chain is built from TRBV6-5 and TRBJ2-7; TRBD1 matches at 9 bases. With V trimmed by 6 bases and J by 2 bases, 8 bases remained unmatched. The CDR3 length is 15 residues. CDR1 is MNHEY and CDR2 is SVGAGI in the germline V gene. Here the CDR3 reads CASREQGASPYEQYF. The CDR3, as DNA: TGTGCCAGCAGGGAACAGGGGGCGAGCCCCTACGAGCAGTACTTC.

This clone showed up just a few times. This chain joins TRBV9 and TRBJ1-1; TRBD1 agrees at 10 bases. Germline-derived CDR1 and CDR2 are SGDLS and YYNGEE. The CDR3 is 15 amino acids. J gave up 5 bases and V 4 bases, and 8 bases lay outside the gene matches. The CDR3 coding sequence is TGTGCCAGCAGCTTAAAGGGACAGGGGTGGACTGAAGCTTTCTTT. As protein: CASSLKGQGWTEAFF.

Comment on this clone: The junction departs from germline at one end; a sequencing error may be responsible. CDR3 in DNA: TGTGCCAGCAGTGAAATAAGCAATGGGCAGTTCTTC. This gives the protein CASSEISNGQFF. This sequence joins TRBV2 and TRBJ2-1; D is uncertain. CDR3 length equals 12 residues. Looked up from germline, CDR1 is SNHLY and CDR2 is FYNNEI.

The chain joins TRBV6-5 to TRBJ2-7; TRBD2 aligns across 9 bases. J was trimmed by 7 bases and V by 8 bases; bases with no gene match: 12. CDR1 is MNHEY and CDR2 is SVGAGI in the germline V gene. The CDR3 sequence is 14 residues long. The CDR3 loop is CASAPLAGTGEQYF. In DNA, the CDR3 is TGTGCCAGCGCCCCTCTAGCGGGAACGGGGGAGCAGTACTTC.

This sequence joins TRBV4-1 and TRBJ1-2; perhaps TRBD1 as D (5 bases). Trimming left V 1 base short and J 7 bases short, with 25 bases between. Germline V lookup: CDR1 MGHRA, CDR2 YSYEKL. The CDR3 consists of 18 residues. The CDR3 nucleotides read TGCGCCAGCAGCCAAGGAGTGATCGGGACGCCGTACGGGAGTGGCTACACCTTC. Its translation is CASSQGVIGTPYGSGYTF.

The chain couples TRBV18 to TRBJ2-5; weak D call: TRBD1 (6 bases). The ends were cut back, 3 bases at V and 5 bases at J, with 16 bases in the middle. Germline loops: CDR1 KGHSH, CDR2 LQKENI. The CDR3 spans 15 residues. CDR3 DNA sequence: TGTGCCAGCTCACCGCCAACAGGGTCGGTGGAGACCCAGTACTTC. Protein: CASSPPTGSVETQYF.

The chain couples TRBV7-2 to TRBJ2-3; TRBD2 might be the D (5 bases). Looked up from germline, CDR1 is SGHTA and CDR2 is FQGNSA. The V end lost 1 base, the J end lost 0 bases, and 11 bases lay between the germline ends. The CDR3 length is 16 residues. The CDR3 bases are TGTGCCAGCAGCTTAGGGTTCGCGGGTAGCACAGATACGCAGTATTTT. Translated, it gives CASSLGFAGSTDTQYF.

V usage is TRBV7-9 and J usage is TRBJ1-4; D uncertain. From germline, CDR1 is SEHNR and CDR2 FQNEAQ (reference sequence). V dropped 0 bases and J dropped 5 bases, with 10 bases sitting between them. The CDR3 totals 15 residues. This CDR3 reads CASSLAQRKNEKLFF. The CDR3 DNA reads TGTGCCAGCAGCTTAGCGCAGCGTAAGAATGAAAAACTGTTTTTT.

This clone was picked up a small number of times. V usage is TRBV11-2 and J usage is TRBJ2-7, with D unclear. This CDR3 region has 15 residues. Germline V gives CDR1 SGHAT, CDR2 FQNNGV. The V and J ends lost 5 bases and 5 bases respectively, with 19 bases between them. In DNA form, the CDR3 reads TGTGCCAGCAGCGCCTATATCTCGTCGAGAAACGAGCAGTACTTC. This encodes CASSAYISSRNEQYF.

The chain employs TRBV7-2 and TRBJ2-3; TRBD2 agrees at 7 bases. The CDR3 extends over 17 amino acids. Germline CDR1 and CDR2: SGHTA and FQGNSA. Trimming cost V 2 bases and J 3 bases; bases outside gene matches: 11. CDR3 DNA sequence: TGTGCCAGCAGCTTAATGCAGAGTAGCGGGCTGACAGATACGCAGTATTTT. Its protein is CASSLMQSSGLTDTQYF.

In this sample, this clone turned up once. This sequence joins TRBV5-4 and TRBJ2-3; 11 positions agree with TRBD2. The ends lost 2 bases at V and 2 bases at J; junction bases unmatched: 13. CDR1 SGHNT and CDR2 YYREEE come from the germline V gene (reference sequence). This CDR3 has 19 amino acids. The chain's CDR3 is CASSFGTPRLAGPTDTQYF. Written as DNA, the CDR3 is TGTGCCAGCAGCTTCGGGACACCCAGACTAGCGGGACCCACAGATACGCAGTATTTT.

The J gene is TRBJ1-6, the V gene TRBV14, with 7 bases fitting TRBD1. Germline lookup yields CDR1 SGHDN and CDR2 FVKESK. The CDR3 extends over 15 amino acids. J lost 9 bases, V lost 1 base, and 6 bases had no gene match. The CDR3 loop reads CASSQVAGGGSPLHF. Written as DNA, the CDR3 is TGTGCCAGCAGCCAAGTGGCAGGGGGTGGTTCACCCCTCCACTTT.

This chain joins TRBV10-1 and TRBJ1-3; D is possibly TRBD1 (5 bases). Germline values: CDR1 WNHNN, CDR2 SYGVQD (reference sequence). The CDR3 sequence is 15 residues long. Trimming took 6 bases from V and 0 from J, leaving 12 bases between them. The CDR3 loop is CASRVVDSSGNTIYF. CDR3 DNA sequence: TGCGCCAGCAGGGTCGTCGACAGCTCTGGAAACACCATATATTTT.